These 13 T cell receptor beta chains share one sample of origin, sequenced in a study of human T cells and chemical hapten exposure. Time point noted: healthy volunteer bleed at 2 weeks. The total RNA was obtained from whole blood that was not fractionated. TCRdb independently ran MiXCR on the RACE reads; one entry per CDR3 protein. The sample has approximately 45,000 distinct CDR3 sequences; 3.5% to 4.5% are singletons. The specimen sequenced was whole blood. The receptor set was obtained from a female donor in good health. Some clones in this sample may be carry-over from other donors' samples.

At least ten counts were recorded for this clonotype. The CDR3 loop is CSATLPGQGRTEAFF. The DNA of the CDR3 is TGCAGTGCTACCTTACCGGGACAGGGTAGGACTGAAGCTTTCTTT. The chain combines TRBV20-1 with TRBJ1-1; the match to TRBD1 covers 9 bases. Trimming took 4 bases from V and 5 from J; bases not matched to a gene: 11. The length of the CDR3 is 15 residues. CDR1 is DFQATT and CDR2 is SNEGSKA in the germline V gene (reference sequence).

This clonotype showed up many times. This rearrangement joins TRBV7-2 to TRBJ1-4, with D tentatively TRBD1 (6 bases). V shed 2 bases and J shed 0 bases, with 28 bases lying between them. CDR3 size: 22 residues. Germline assignment: CDR1 SGHTA and CDR2 FQGNSA. CDR3 residues: CASSLTKTARGIGGATNEKLFF. The CDR3 nucleotides are TGTGCCAGCAGCTTAACGAAGACAGCCAGGGGAATTGGGGGAGCAACTAATGAAAAACTGTTTTTT. Combining the CDR3 with reference TRBV7-2 and TRBJ1-4 gives the whole variable domain GAGVSQSPSNKVTEKGKDVELRCDPISGHTALYWYRQSLGQGLEFLIYFQGNSAPDKSGLPSDRFSAERTGGSVSTLTIQRTQQEDSAVYLCASSLTKTARGIGGATNEKLFFGSGTQLSVL.

Many counts were recorded for this clonotype. The V call is TRBV28, the J call TRBJ2-6; D tentatively fits TRBD1 or TRBD2 (5 bases each). V was cut by 8 bases and J by 11 bases, with 16 bases left in between. Germline V gives CDR1 MDHEN, CDR2 SYDVKM. This CDR3 has 13 residues. This chain's CDR3 is CASVRGTSDVLTF. In DNA, the CDR3 is TGTGCCAGCGTGAGGGGAACCTCGGACGTCCTGACTTTC.

This clonotype was detected ten times or more. The chain is built from TRBV7-2 and TRBJ1-5; no definite D call. CDR3 length equals 15 residues. V lost 2 bases and J lost 2, with 10 bases in between. Germline V lookup: CDR1 SGHTA, CDR2 FQGNSA. The CDR3 sequence is CASSLMGGGNQPQHF. The CDR3 DNA is TGTGCCAGCAGCTTAATGGGTGGTGGCAATCAGCCCCAGCATTTT. The complete variable domain, with remaining parts taken from reference TRBV7-2 and TRBJ1-5, reads GAGVSQSPSNKVTEKGKDVELRCDPISGHTALYWYRQSLGQGLEFLIYFQGNSAPDKSGLPSDRFSAERTGGSVSTLTIQRTQQEDSAVYLCASSLMGGGNQPQHFGDGTRLSIL.

This clonotype was seen many times. The gene calls are TRBV7-2 and TRBJ1-1; possibly TRBD1 for D (6 bases). V was pared by 2 bases and J by 3 bases, with 10 bases between. In germline, CDR1 is SGHTA, CDR2 FQGNSA. CDR3 length equals 14 residues. The CDR3 loop reads CASSLNRAHTEAFF. CDR3 nucleotides: TGTGCCAGCAGCTTAAACAGGGCCCACACTGAAGCTTTCTTT. The whole variable domain, remainder taken from reference TRBV7-2 and TRBJ1-1, is GAGVSQSPSNKVTEKGKDVELRCDPISGHTALYWYRQSLGQGLEFLIYFQGNSAPDKSGLPSDRFSAERTGGSVSTLTIQRTQQEDSAVYLCASSLNRAHTEAFFGQGTRLTVV.

This clonotype was counted between two and nine times. The chain is built from TRBV7-6 and TRBJ2-2; D call uncertain. V lost 5 bases, J lost 6 bases, and 10 bases lay in between. CDR3 length: 13 residues. Per germline, CDR1 SGHVS and CDR2 FNYEAQ. As DNA, the CDR3 is TGTGCCAGCAGCCAGCGAGTGGCCGGGGAGCTGTTTTTT. Protein: CASSQRVAGELFF.

The V and J genes are TRBV21-1 and TRBJ1-2. TRBV21-1 is a documented pseudogene. The CDR3 covers 15 residues. CDR3 coding DNA: TGTGCCAGCATACCTCCTGGCAGAGCTAACTATGGCTACACCTTC. Translation: CASIPPGRANYGYTF.

This clonotype was recorded at least ten times. The chain uses TRBV5-5 and TRBJ2-3, with D perhaps TRBD2 (6 bases). The germline CDR1 and CDR2 sequences are SGHKS and YYEKEE (reference sequence). The CDR3 extends over 15 amino acids. V gave up 4 bases and J gave up 1 base, with 13 bases separating them. CDR3 protein: CASSTGLLGTDTQYF. The CDR3, as DNA: TGTGCCAGCAGCACGGGACTTCTCGGCACAGATACGCAGTATTTT.

In this sample, this clonotype turned up many times. The rearrangement uses TRBV12-3 or TRBV12-4 and TRBJ2-1; TRBD1 agrees at 8 bases. V gave up 6 bases and J gave up 0 bases; unmatched junction bases: 4. CDR3 size: 15 residues. This chain's CDR3 is CASSFTGGSYNEQFF. In DNA form, the CDR3 reads TGTGCCAGCAGCTTCACAGGGGGCTCCTACAATGAGCAGTTCTTC.

This clonotype was found a few times. J is TRBJ1-1 and V is TRBV5-6; D uncertain. This CDR3 contains 17 residues. The germline V gene encodes CDR1 SGHDT and CDR2 YYEEEE. V dropped 4 bases and J dropped 0 bases, with 19 bases sitting between them. CDR3 coding DNA: TGTGCCAGCAGCCACCTGGCGAGACGAAACTTGAACACTGAAGCTTTCTTT. Its translation: CASSHLARRNLNTEAFF.

This clonotype appeared many times. V gene TRBV11-1 combines with J gene TRBJ2-1, with 9 bases aligning to TRBD1. Germline loops: CDR1 SGHAT, CDR2 FQDESV (reference sequence). There are 13 residues in the CDR3. The trim removed 6 bases at V and 9 bases at J, leaving 6 bases unmatched. This CDR3 reads CASSYRGPGEQFF. The CDR3 region has the DNA TGTGCCAGCAGTTACAGGGGGCCTGGTGAGCAGTTCTTC.

This clonotype has ten or more counts. The V and J genes are TRBV25-1 and TRBJ2-3, with unresolved D. The CDR3 spans 16 residues. The V gene's germline CDR1 is MGHDK and CDR2 SYGVNS. V gave up 1 base and J gave up 2 bases, with 13 bases separating them. Here the CDR3 DNA reads TGTGCCAGCAGTGAATTAGGGCATTCGGTCACAGATACGCAGTATTTT. Its translation is CASSELGHSVTDTQYF.

The V and J genes are TRBV3-1 and TRBJ2-5, with D possibly matching TRBD1 (5 bases). The CDR3 is made up of 15 amino acids. The V end lost 0 bases, the J end lost 5 bases, and 13 bases lay between the germline ends. Per the germline V gene, CDR1 is LGHDT and CDR2 is YNNKEL (reference sequence). Written as DNA, the CDR3 is TGTGCCAGCAGCCAAGATGAGACAGCGCTGGAGACCCAGTACTTC. Translation: CASSQDETALETQYF.